These T cell receptor beta chains were read from a single sample in a study of cytomegalovirus exposure and HLA in healthy donors. Assay: immunoSEQ multiplex PCR; the TCRdb copy retains only in-frame clones and omits some. The sample lists about 150,000 clones; more than 75% were seen once. The sequencing sample was made of PBMCs. The receptors originated from a man aged 30 to 39 in good health and CMV-seropositive. CDR3s include the opening cysteine and the closing phenylalanine or tryptophan. D genes are given only for firm matches. For some rows the clone size is stated as once, few or many, or as a class when expanded; others skip it.

clone_size,d_call,j_call,v_call,cdr3_nt,cdr3_aa
NA,TRBD2,TRBJ2-4,TRBV9,TGTGCCAGCAGCGTAACAGGCGGGAGGCCTGTCGTAGCCAAAAACATTCAGTACTTC,CASSVTGGRPVVAKNIQYF
NA,TRBD1,TRBJ1-5,TRBV19,TGTGCCAGTAGTCCCGACAGGGGAGGAGTGAGCAATCAGCCCCAGCATTTT,CASSPDRGGVSNQPQHF
NA,TRBD2,TRBJ2-7,TRBV30,TGTGCCTGGAACCGGGACTATAACTACGAGCAGTACTTC,CAWNRDYNYEQYF
once,TRBD1,TRBJ1-5,TRBV6-5,TGTGCCAGTAGACGGGGACAGGAAGGCAATCAGCCCCAGCATTTT,CASRRGQEGNQPQHF
NA,NA,TRBJ2-1,TRBV7-3,TGTGCCAGCAGCTTAGATAGCGGAACCTACAATGAGCAGTTCTTC,CASSLDSGTYNEQFF
NA,TRBD1,TRBJ1-3,TRBV7-2,TGTGCCAGCAGCTTTAGGACAGGAGCTGGAAACACCATATATTTT,CASSFRTGAGNTIYF
NA,TRBD2,TRBJ2-3,TRBV7-9,TGTGCCAGCAGCTCCCCAAGACTAGCGGGGCCTGGCACAGATACGCAGTATTTT,CASSSPRLAGPGTDTQYF
few,NA,TRBJ2-7,TRBV6-5,TGTGCCAGCAGTTACTCAGGGTCGGAGGCTTCCTACGAGCAGTACTTC,CASSYSGSEASYEQYF
few,NA,TRBJ2-7,TRBV7-9,TGTGCCAGCAGACATCCCCGGGGAGAGCAGTACTTC,CASRHPRGEQYF
NA,TRBD1,TRBJ2-2,TRBV6-7,TGTGCCAGCATTCCGCAGGGGGCTGTGTCCGGGGAGCTGTTTTTT,CASIPQGAVSGELFF
NA,NA,TRBJ2-3,TRBV6-5,TGTGCCAGCAGTTACGGCTCCAGTAGCACAGATACGCAGTATTTT,CASSYGSSSTDTQYF
NA,TRBD1,TRBJ1-2,TRBV6-1,TGTGCCAGCAGATTCCAGGGGGCTCCGTATGGCTACACCTTC,CASRFQGAPYGYTF
NA,NA,TRBJ1-2,TRBV7-9,TGTGCCAGCAGCTACCACAGGGATGGCTACACCTTC,CASSYHRDGYTF
NA,NA,TRBJ1-2,TRBV4-1,TGCGCCAGCAGCCAAGGGGTCCTCATCGCGGGGAGCGGCTACACCTTC,CASSQGVLIAGSGYTF
NA,NA,TRBJ2-1,TRBV14,TGTGCCAGCAGCCAAGTTAACGGCGGGGAGCAGTTCTTC,CASSQVNGGEQFF
NA,NA,TRBJ2-5,TRBV2,TGTGCCAGCAGCCGAGGTCAGCAAGAGACCCAGTACTTC,CASSRGQQETQYF
NA,NA,TRBJ1-2,TRBV28,TGTGCCAGCAGTTTTGCGGGTGGCTACACCTTC,CASSFAGGYTF
few,TRBD1,TRBJ1-4,TRBV28,TGTGCCAGCAGTTCTACGGGACAGGGGCATTATGAAAAACTGTTTTTT,CASSSTGQGHYEKLFF
NA,TRBD2,TRBJ2-7,TRBV9,TGTGCCAGCAGTAGAGGGGTAACAACAGGGACTAGCGGGAGGATAACCTACGAGCAGTACTTC,CASSRGVTTGTSGRITYEQYF
NA,TRBD2,TRBJ2-1,TRBV9,TGTGCCAGCAGCGTAGAGGGCGGGGGGTACAATGAGCAGTTCTTC,CASSVEGGGYNEQFF
NA,TRBD1,TRBJ2-2,TRBV9,TGTGCCAGCAGCGTTACAGGGGGCACGGCCGGGGAGCTGTTTTTT,CASSVTGGTAGELFF
once,NA,TRBJ1-1,TRBV7-3,TGTGCCAGCAGCTTAATTTGGAGGGAAGTGAACACTGAAGCTTTCTTT,CASSLIWREVNTEAFF
NA,NA,TRBJ2-2,TRBV27,TGTGCCAGCAGTGAGACGAACACCGGGGAGCTGTTTTTT,CASSETNTGELFF
NA,TRBD1,TRBJ2-7,TRBV2,TGTGCCAGCAGGGTCGGACAGGGGGCCTTCTACGAGCAGTACTTC,CASRVGQGAFYEQYF
NA,NA,TRBJ2-1,TRBV2,TGTGCCAGCAGTGAACAGAGGAATGAGCAGTTCTTC,CASSEQRNEQFF
NA,TRBD2,TRBJ2-7,TRBV7-2,TGTGCCAGCAGCTTCCCGGGAGGACTCTACGAGCAGTACTTC,CASSFPGGLYEQYF
NA,TRBD2,TRBJ2-5,TRBV9,TGTGCCAGCAGCGTAGGAGCGGGAGGAGAGACCCAGTACTTC,CASSVGAGGETQYF
few,TRBD1,TRBJ2-7,TRBV9,TGTGCCAGCAGCGTAGCGGGACAGGGGATTTACGAGCAGTACTTC,CASSVAGQGIYEQYF
NA,NA,TRBJ1-2,TRBV28,TGTGCCGCTGGCCCCAGACAGCACGGCTACACCTTC,CAAGPRQHGYTF
NA,TRBD1,TRBJ1-1,TRBV4-1,TGCGCCAGCACCCTCAGGGCAGGGGGTAACCCTGACATAAGCGCTGAAGCTTTCTTT,CASTLRAGGNPDISAEAFF
few,NA,TRBJ2-5,TRBV7-2,TGTGCCAGCAGCCCCATTCGGGAGACCCAGTACTTC,CASSPIRETQYF
NA,TRBD2,TRBJ2-3,TRBV6-5,TGTGCCAGCAGTTACCGAAGCGGGAGTGGGACAGATACGCAGTATTTT,CASSYRSGSGTDTQYF
NA,TRBD2,TRBJ2-5,TRBV7-9,TGTGCCAGCAGGCCGAGGGCTAGCGGGAGTGGAGAGACCCAGTACTTC,CASRPRASGSGETQYF
NA,NA,TRBJ1-1,TRBV30,TGTGCCTGGAGTGTGGGCCGTGGAACTGAAGCTTTCTTT,CAWSVGRGTEAFF
NA,NA,TRBJ2-7,TRBV7-2,TGTGCCAGCAGCTTAGATCGTAGGGGGGAGCAGTACTTC,CASSLDRRGEQYF
NA,NA,TRBJ1-1,TRBV28,TGTGCCAGCAGTCGTACCACTGACAGGAACACTGAAGCTTTCTTT,CASSRTTDRNTEAFF
NA,NA,TRBJ1-1,TRBV7-3,TGTGCCAGCAGCTTAACCCCGGCGGGAGGAACTGAAGCTTTCTTT,CASSLTPAGGTEAFF
NA,TRBD2,TRBJ2-1,TRBV28,TGTGCCAGCAGTTTCCTGGGACTAGCGGGAGCCGATGAGCAGTTCTTC,CASSFLGLAGADEQFF
NA,NA,TRBJ1-4,TRBV27,TGTGCCAGCAGCCCATGGGCGACTAATGAAAAACTGTTTTTT,CASSPWATNEKLFF
NA,TRBD2,TRBJ2-1,TRBV13,TGTGCCAGCAGCTCGACTTCAGTAGCGGGAGGGCTCAATGAGCAGTTCTTC,CASSSTSVAGGLNEQFF
NA,TRBD1,TRBJ2-3,TRBV5-6,TGTGCCAGCAGCTTGCGGCAGGGGGACGCAGATACGCAGTATTTT,CASSLRQGDADTQYF
NA,TRBD1,TRBJ2-5,TRBV10-3,TGTGCCATCAGTGAGAGCATGACAGGGGCGCGCCTAGAGACCCAGTACTTC,CAISESMTGARLETQYF
NA,NA,TRBJ1-1,TRBV19,TGTGCCAGTAGTATGTCGGGGGAGAACACTGAAGCTTTCTTT,CASSMSGENTEAFF
once,TRBD1,TRBJ2-6,TRBV28,TGTGCCAGCAGTTTATTGGCACAGGGGGCACGCCCTGGGGCCAACGTCCTGACTTTC,CASSLLAQGARPGANVLTF
NA,TRBD1,TRBJ2-7,TRBV5-1,TGCGCCAGCAGCTTGTACCCTACCACAGGGGTGGGTCCCTACGAGCAGTACTTC,CASSLYPTTGVGPYEQYF
NA,TRBD2,TRBJ2-7,TRBV11-2,TGTGCCAGCACCCCGGGGGGGGTGGGCGAGCAGTACTTC,CASTPGGVGEQYF
NA,NA,TRBJ2-7,TRBV19,TGTGCCAGTAGTACAGATAGGCGGTTACGGGGTTCCTACGAGCAGTACTTC,CASSTDRRLRGSYEQYF
once,NA,TRBJ1-1,TRBV7-9,TGTGCCAGCAGCCCCCTTGTAGTTGCTTTCTTT,CASSPLVVAFF
once,NA,TRBJ2-2,TRBV6-5,TGTGCCAGCAGTTACCCAAGGAGGGGGAACACCGGGGAGCTGTTTTTT,CASSYPRRGNTGELFF
medium-sized,TRBD1,TRBJ2-7,TRBV11-1,TGTGCCAGCAGCTTGGGGTACAGGGGGATTATCTCCTACGAGCAGTACTTC,CASSLGYRGIISYEQYF
NA,NA,TRBJ2-3,TRBV10-1,TGCGCCAGCAGCCCCGGGTGGTCCCACACAGATACGCAGTATTTT,CASSPGWSHTDTQYF
NA,NA,TRBJ1-2,TRBV6-1,TGTGCCAGCAGTCCAGGGTCATATGGCTACACCTTC,CASSPGSYGYTF
NA,NA,TRBJ1-1,TRBV27,TGTGCCAGCAGTTTTGGTCGCGGCACTGAAGCTTTCTTT,CASSFGRGTEAFF
NA,NA,TRBJ1-4,TRBV6-1,TGTTGCCGGGGTGAAAAACTGTTTTTT,CCRGEKLFF
NA,TRBD1,TRBJ1-1,TRBV4-1,TGCGCCAGCAGCCAAGGGACAGGGGCCCGGGCCACTGAAGCTTTCTTT,CASSQGTGARATEAFF
NA,NA,TRBJ2-3,TRBV15,TGTGCCACCAGCAGATCCCGATCTAGGCGGGCCCCTGCTAGCACAGATACGCAGTATTTT,CATSRSRSRRAPASTDTQYF